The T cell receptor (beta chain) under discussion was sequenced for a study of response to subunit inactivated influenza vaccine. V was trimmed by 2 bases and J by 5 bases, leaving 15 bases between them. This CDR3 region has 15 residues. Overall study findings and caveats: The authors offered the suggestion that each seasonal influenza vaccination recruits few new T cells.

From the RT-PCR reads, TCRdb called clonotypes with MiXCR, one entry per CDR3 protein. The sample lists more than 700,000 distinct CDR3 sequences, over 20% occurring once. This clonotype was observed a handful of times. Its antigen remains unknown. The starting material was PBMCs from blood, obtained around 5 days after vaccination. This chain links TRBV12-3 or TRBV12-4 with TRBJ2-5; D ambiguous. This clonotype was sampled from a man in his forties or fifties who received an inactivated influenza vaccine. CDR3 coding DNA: TGTGCCAGCAGTTTACGCTTAGGTGGGGTGGAGACCCAGTACTTC. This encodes CASSLRLGGVETQYF.